This T cell receptor beta chain was captured in a study of blood T cell repertoires in COVID-19. About the study: Samples taken during acute and convalescent COVID-19 were collected in the United States, Italy and Spain. PBMCs, B-cell-depleted T cells, or T cells were the source of the cDNA or gDNA that made up the material.

The CDR3 contains 14 residues. CDR1 LNHDA and CDR2 SQIVND come from the germline V gene (reference sequence). With 1 base removed from V and 6 bases from J, the gap between germline ends came to 10 bases. Authors' analysis steps: Reference gene primer amplification gave nucleated cell count estimates. Only in-frame clones appear in the TCRdb table, and some are missing; sequencing was by immunoSEQ multiplex PCR. V, J and clone size are taken as reported in that table, and D and trimming were inferred from the DNA itself. Here the sample spans 150,000 to 200,000 clones, about four fifths being singletons.

The sequenced material came from peripheral blood. This chain connects TRBV19 to TRBJ2-1, with D possibly being TRBD2 (6 bases). This clonotype was obtained from a man younger than 35 with active or convalescent COVID-19. CDR3 DNA sequence: TGTGCCAGTAGTATAGCGGGCGGGGCCAATGAGCAGTTCTTC. It translates to CASSIAGGANEQFF.